This T cell receptor beta chain was profiled in a study of T-cell memory formation after mild COVID-19. Study results and limitations: Largely, contracting CD4+ clones fell within CM and EM, and contracting CD8+ clones within EMRA. From day 15 to 85, contracting clones were balanced between CD4 and CD8, whereas later expanders leaned toward CD4+.

There are a few counts of this clonotype. Its antigen is undetermined. TCRdb reanalysed the 5' RACE reads using MiXCR and keeps one entry per CDR3 protein. The table lists about 210,000 distinct CDR3 sequences, under 12% of them singletons. The CDR3 consists of 14 residues. Between the trimmed V and J ends, which lost 2 bases and 8 bases, there was a span of 16 bases. CDR1 SGHDT and CDR2 YYEEEE come from the germline V gene. The source material was PBMCs or a T cell subset sorted from them (not recorded which). V is TRBV5-6 and J is TRBJ1-2, with D possibly being TRBD1 (5 bases). The source of this sequence is a man between 18 and 29 years old who had mild COVID-19 (a few samples of this study predate the infection). Cell type and time point are not known. CDR3 coding DNA: TGTGCCAGCAGCTTCGGTGACAGCCGGTTCGGCTACACCTTC. Translating it yields CASSFGDSRFGYTF. The full variable domain, with the rest looked up from reference TRBV5-6 and TRBJ1-2, is DAGVTQSPTHLIKTRGQQVTLRCSPKSGHDTVSWYQQALGQGPQFIFQYYEEEERQRGNFPDRFSGHQFPNYSSELNVNALLLGDSALYLCASSFGDSRFGYTFGSGTRLTVV.